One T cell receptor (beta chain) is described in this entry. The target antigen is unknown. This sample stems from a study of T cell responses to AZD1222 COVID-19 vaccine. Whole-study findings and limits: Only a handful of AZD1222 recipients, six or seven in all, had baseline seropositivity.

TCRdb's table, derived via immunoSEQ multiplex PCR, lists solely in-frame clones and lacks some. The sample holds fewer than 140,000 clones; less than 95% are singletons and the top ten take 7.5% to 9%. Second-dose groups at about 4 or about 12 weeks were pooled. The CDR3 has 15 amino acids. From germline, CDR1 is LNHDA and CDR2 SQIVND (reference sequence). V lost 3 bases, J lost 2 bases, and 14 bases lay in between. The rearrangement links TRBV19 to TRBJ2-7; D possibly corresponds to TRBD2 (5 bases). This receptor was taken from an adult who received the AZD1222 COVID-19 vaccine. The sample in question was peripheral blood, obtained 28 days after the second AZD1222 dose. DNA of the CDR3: TGTGCCAGTAGTATCTCGGGGAGTCGCGCCTACGAGCAGTACTTC. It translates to CASSISGSRAYEQYF.